The present T cell receptor beta chain was sequenced within a study of shared clonotypes between healthy human individuals. Germline CDR1 MNHNS, CDR2 SASEGT. V shed 4 bases, J shed 9 bases, and the junction held 6 bases outside the gene matches. The CDR3 extends over 15 amino acids. TCRdb's copy holds only in-frame clones and misses some; the assay was immunoSEQ multiplex PCR. The table includes over 2 million clones, 85% to 95% detected once. The receptor was isolated from a man between 18 and 35 years old in good health. Some clones in this sample may be carry-over from other donors' samples. Sequencing was carried out using naive CD4+ T cells from PBMCs. Subset described: CD45RA+ positively selected. The chain combines TRBV6-1 with TRBJ2-1; 13 positions match TRBD2. CDR3: CASSATSGREAEQFF. The CDR3 region has the DNA TGTGCCAGCAGTGCCACTAGCGGGAGGGAGGCTGAGCAGTTCTTC.